This T cell receptor beta chain appears in the sequencing data of a study of blood T cell repertoires in COVID-19. In the study overall: Samples of COVID-19 (acute and convalescent) were obtained from the United States, Italy and Spain. T cells, B-cell-depleted T cells, or PBMCs supplied cDNA or gDNA.

Per the germline V gene, CDR1 is SQVTM and CDR2 is ANQGSEA. V gave up 4 bases and J gave up 0 bases, with 7 bases separating them. The CDR3 is made up of 12 amino acids. Data came from immunoSEQ multiplex PCR; TCRdb stores just in-frame clones and leaves some out. The data show tens of thousands of clones, around four fifths seen once. This clone was counted a few times. Source material: peripheral blood. This receptor was taken from a man older than 75 with acute or convalescent COVID-19. This chain uses TRBV29-1 with TRBJ2-7; D not certain. DNA for the CDR3: TGCAGCGTTGGTCAGGCCTCCTACGAGCAGTACTTC. Translating gives CSVGQASYEQYF.